This T cell receptor beta chain was captured in a study of blood T cell repertoires in COVID-19. The overall study: Nucleic acid was either cDNA or gDNA, and it came from T cells, B-cell-depleted T cells, or PBMCs.

Methods used by the authors: The assay estimated nucleated cells by amplifying reference gene primers. The repertoire was sequenced with immunoSEQ multiplex PCR; TCRdb's copy has only in-frame clones and lacks some. V, J and clone size are taken as reported in that table, and D and trimming were inferred from the DNA itself. The table includes 10,000 to 15,000 clones, roughly 80% detected once. The germline V gene encodes CDR1 MNHEY and CDR2 SMNVEV (reference sequence). V was trimmed by 6 bases and J by 5 bases, leaving 10 bases between them. This CDR3 comprises 13 residues. The sequenced material came from peripheral blood. The source is a human donor in a cohort sampled during active COVID-19. V usage is TRBV27 and J usage is TRBJ1-4, with D perhaps matching TRBD1 (6 bases). In DNA, the CDR3 is TGTGCCAGCAGGGATACAGGGAATGAAAAACTGTTTTTT. Translation: CASRDTGNEKLFF.